A single sample gave rise to the 11 T cell receptor beta chains below, sequenced in a study of blood T cell repertoires in COVID-19. Profiled with immunoSEQ multiplex PCR; TCRdb holds only in-frame clones, not every one. The table lists 450,000 to 500,000 clones, about 88% of them singletons. The sequencing input was PBMCs or T cells enriched from blood (not recorded which). These receptors all stem from a woman aged 55-70 years who had recovered from COVID-19.

The gene calls are TRBV12-5 and TRBJ1-2; D may be TRBD1 (5 bases). V lost 0 bases, J lost 3 bases, and 8 bases lay in between. Germline V gives CDR1 LGHNT, CDR2 FRNRAP. The CDR3 totals 14 residues. The CDR3 sequence is CASGLVGRYYGYTF. CDR3 DNA sequence: TGTGCTAGTGGTTTGGTGGGGCGGTACTATGGCTACACCTTC.

J is TRBJ2-5 and V is TRBV10-3; 8 bases fit TRBD2. Germline loops: CDR1 ENHRY, CDR2 SYGVKD. The length of the CDR3 is 12 residues. V gave up 10 bases and J gave up 1 base; unmatched junction bases: 2. CDR3 sequence (DNA): TGTGCCACCGGGGGGGGCCAAGAGACCCAGTACTTC. Its translation is CATGGGQETQYF.

For this clone: Other DNA sequences in the sample encode the same CDR3. CDR3 loop: CASSLGGLGNTIYF. For the CDR3, the DNA is TGCGCCAGCAGCTTGGGAGGACTTGGAAACACCATATATTTT. The chain links TRBV5-1 to TRBJ1-3; D is ambiguous. V was trimmed by 0 bases and J by 3 bases, leaving 7 bases between them. Germline V gene sequence: CDR1 SGHRS, CDR2 YFSETQ. The CDR3 consists of 14 residues.

The chain links TRBV19 to TRBJ1-2; 7 bases are shared with TRBD1. Germline V lookup: CDR1 LNHDA, CDR2 SQIVND (reference sequence). This CDR3 comprises 15 residues. J lost 2 bases, V lost 1 base, and 4 bases had no gene match. The DNA for the CDR3 is TGTGCCAGTAGTATAGTGGACAGGACGAACTATGGCTACACCTTC. This codes for CASSIVDRTNYGYTF.

The genes are TRBV19 and TRBJ1-4; the D is unclear. V gave up 5 bases and J gave up 4 bases, with 11 bases separating them. CDR3 length: 14 amino acids. CDR1 and CDR2 from the germline V gene are LNHDA and SQIVND (reference sequence). CDR3 amino acids: CASSRRGVNEKLFF. The CDR3 DNA reads TGTGCCAGTAGTCGACGCGGGGTTAATGAAAAACTGTTTTTT.

J is TRBJ1-1 and V is TRBV7-9; possible D gene TRBD1, 6 bases. Trimming removed 2 bases from V and 3 bases from J, with 10 bases in between. CDR3 length equals 14 residues. Germline V CDR1 and CDR2: SEHNR, FQNEAQ (reference sequence). In DNA, the CDR3 is TGTGCCAGCAGCTTACAGGGGAGGGACACTGAAGCTTTCTTT. It is translated as CASSLQGRDTEAFF. The whole variable domain, filled in from reference TRBV7-9 and TRBJ1-1, reads DTGVSQNPRHKITKRGQNVTFRCDPISEHNRLYWYRQTLGQGPEFLTYFQNEAQLEKSRLLSDRFSAERPKGSFSTLEIQRTEQGDSAMYLCASSLQGRDTEAFFGQGTRLTVV.

This clone was observed a handful of times. The V call is TRBV15, the J call TRBJ1-6; 9 nucleotides line up with TRBD1. The germline CDR1 and CDR2 sequences are LNHNV and YYDKDF (reference sequence). V shed 5 bases, J shed 4 bases, and the junction held 3 bases outside the gene matches. This CDR3 has 15 residues. The CDR3, as DNA: TGTGCCACCAGCGGTGACAGGGGGTATAATTCACCCCTCCACTTT. This encodes CATSGDRGYNSPLHF.

The chain recombines TRBV5-1 with TRBJ1-2, with TRBD1 matching 10 bases. V shed 0 bases and J 8 bases; nucleotides not matched to a gene: 4. This CDR3 has 14 residues. The germline gives CDR1 SGHRS, CDR2 YFSETQ. The CDR3 region has the DNA TGCGCCAGCAGCTTGGAGGGGACAGGGGAAGGCTACACCTTC. Its protein product is CASSLEGTGEGYTF.

The chain employs TRBV30 and TRBJ1-6, with 7 bases lining up with TRBD1. Germline lookup yields CDR1 GTSNPN and CDR2 SVGIG (reference sequence). V lost 3 bases and J lost 7; bases outside the gene matches: 3. CDR3 length equals 13 residues. The CDR3 loop reads CAWSTQGNSPLHF. The CDR3 nucleotides read TGTGCCTGGAGCACACAGGGGAATTCACCCCTCCACTTT.

The chain is built from TRBV9 and TRBJ2-7, with TRBD2 matching over 8 bases. This CDR3 is 16 amino acids long. The V gene's germline CDR1 is SGDLS and CDR2 YYNGEE. V lost 3 bases and J lost 4; bases outside the gene matches: 12. CDR3 sequence (DNA): TGTGCCAGCAGCGCCCGTGAGGTCGTAGCGGGGTACGAGCAGTACTTC. Amino acid sequence: CASSAREVVAGYEQYF.

The rearrangement joins TRBV19 to TRBJ2-1, with TRBD1 identical over 12 bases. The CDR3 extends over 15 amino acids. Germline V gives CDR1 LNHDA, CDR2 SQIVND (reference sequence). DNA for the CDR3: TGTGCTTCTCAAAGTGGGGACAGGGGGCATGATGAGCAGTTCTTC. Amino acid sequence: CASQSGDRGHDEQFF. Supplemented by reference TRBV19 and TRBJ2-1, the full variable domain reads DGGITQSPKYLFRKEGQNVTLSCEQNLNHDAMYWYRQDPGQGLRLIYYSQIVNDFQKGDIAEGYSVSREKKESFPLTVTSAQKNPTAFYLCASQSGDRGHDEQFFGPGTRLTVL.